What follows are 27 T cell receptor beta chains derived from one specimen sequenced in a study of blood T cell repertoires in COVID-19. Sequencing used immunoSEQ multiplex PCR; TCRdb keeps in-frame clones, though not all of them. The data show under 200,000 clones, 83% seen once. Input material: peripheral blood. The receptors were gathered from a woman aged 40 to 50 with acute or convalescent COVID-19.

The chain recombines TRBV2 with TRBJ2-7; D remains unclear. Trimming cost V 7 bases and J 6 bases, with 13 bases left between them. CDR3 length: 12 amino acids. CDR1 and CDR2 from the germline V gene are SNHLY and FYNNEI. CDR3 in amino acids: CASKALGGEQYF. The CDR3 DNA reads TGTGCCAGCAAAGCACTCGGCGGCGAGCAGTACTTC.

CDR3 in DNA: TGTGCCAGCAGTCGACAGGGAACGGGAGAAAAACTGTTTTTT. The encoded protein is CASSRQGTGEKLFF. The chain recombines TRBV2 with TRBJ1-4; 7 bases are a match to TRBD1. The CDR3 contains 14 residues. CDR1 and CDR2 (germline): SNHLY, FYNNEI. Trimming took 5 bases from V and 8 from J; bases not matched to a gene: 8.

V gene TRBV19 combines with J gene TRBJ2-7; TRBD1 agrees at 8 bases. The CDR3 length is 15 residues. CDR1 and CDR2 (germline): LNHDA, SQIVND (reference sequence). V gave up 2 bases and J gave up 1 base; unmatched junction bases: 4. The CDR3 region is CASSITGTGSYEQYF. The CDR3 DNA is TGTGCCAGTAGTATAACGGGGACAGGTTCCTACGAGCAGTACTTC.

The chain combines TRBV18 with TRBJ2-1; no reliable D call. The V gene lost 2 bases and the J gene lost 6 bases, with 8 bases spanning the gap. CDR3 length: 13 residues. Germline values: CDR1 KGHSH, CDR2 LQKENI. CDR3 sequence reads: CASSPAQSNEQFF. In DNA form, the CDR3 reads TGTGCCAGCTCACCAGCGCAATCCAATGAGCAGTTCTTC.

The chain employs TRBV18 and TRBJ1-5; D call uncertain. The CDR3 sequence is 14 residues long. Between the trimmed V and J ends, which lost 3 bases and 3 bases, there was a span of 9 bases. CDR1 KGHSH and CDR2 LQKENI come from the germline V gene. Written as DNA, the CDR3 is TGTGCCAGCTCACCTCTAGCGGACAATCAGCCCCAGCATTTT. Encoded protein: CASSPLADNQPQHF.

This clone was seen at least ten times. The rearrangement uses TRBV5-4 and TRBJ2-7; TRBD1 might be the D (6 bases). Germline loops: CDR1 SGHNT, CDR2 YYREEE (reference sequence). Trimming removed 1 base from V and 6 bases from J, with 14 bases in between. This CDR3 is 14 amino acids long. The CDR3 loop is CASSLLGAMTEQYF. For the CDR3, the DNA is TGTGCCAGCAGCTTGTTGGGGGCCATGACCGAGCAGTACTTC.

On this clone itself: Given a much more abundant clone one base away, this may be a read error. The V gene is TRBV5-8, the J gene TRBJ2-2; D possibly corresponds to TRBD1 (6 bases). Trimming stripped 0 bases from V and 7 bases from J, with 10 bases between. Per germline, CDR1 SGHTS and CDR2 YDEGEE. The CDR3 extends over 14 amino acids. CDR3 loop: CASSLDRAVGELFF. The CDR3 DNA sequence: TGTGCCAGCAGCTTGGACAGGGCCGTCGGGGAGCTGTTTTTT.

This clone has only one observation. CDR3 bases: TGCAGTGCTAGTTTCGCGGGAAGGGACTTTATTCAGTACTTC. This encodes CSASFAGRDFIQYF. This rearrangement joins TRBV20-1 to TRBJ2-4; D is perhaps TRBD2 (6 bases). Germline V CDR1 and CDR2: DFQATT, SNEGSKA (reference sequence). The CDR3 sequence is 14 residues long. V lost 3 bases and J 10 bases, leaving 19 bases between the germline ends.

The chain combines TRBV11-1 with TRBJ2-7; tentatively, D is TRBD1 (5 bases). The CDR3 is 15 residues long. Trimming took off 0 bases at V and 4 bases at J, with 13 bases between the two ends. CDR1 is SGHAT and CDR2 is FQDESV in the germline V gene (reference sequence). The DNA of the CDR3 is TGTGCCAGCAGCTTAGCTCAGGGCCGAAGATACGAGCAGTACTTC. Protein product: CASSLAQGRRYEQYF.

This clone occurred once. The chain links TRBV7-8 to TRBJ1-5; D possibly corresponds to TRBD1 (5 bases). The CDR3 runs 13 residues. V shed 3 bases and J shed 7 bases, with 10 bases lying between them. The germline CDR1 and CDR2 sequences are SGHVS and FQNEAQ. Here the CDR3 reads CASSLGLGQPQHF. CDR3 bases: TGTGCCAGCAGCTTGGGGCTTGGGCAGCCCCAGCATTTT.

The chain combines TRBV3-1 (or the pseudogene TRBV3-2) with TRBJ1-5; D gene uncertain. From germline, CDR1 is LGHDT and CDR2 YNNKEL (reference sequence). The V and J ends lost 3 bases and 0 bases respectively, with 6 bases between them. CDR3 length equals 14 residues. CDR3 sequence reads: CASSQAYSNQPQHF. CDR3 in DNA: TGTGCCAGCAGCCAGGCTTATAGCAATCAGCCCCAGCATTTT.

The V call is TRBV18, the J call TRBJ2-6; no clear D. The CDR3 is 15 residues long. Per germline, CDR1 KGHSH and CDR2 LQKENI. The germline V and J ends were trimmed by 8 bases and 0 bases, with 11 bases remaining between them. The CDR3 loop is CASPSPGSGANVLTF. CDR3 DNA: TGTGCCAGCCCCTCACCAGGCTCTGGGGCCAACGTCCTGACTTTC.

This clone was detected once. The chain's CDR3 is CASSPRGTAEAFF. As DNA, the CDR3 is TGTGCCAGCAGCCCCCGAGGGACAGCTGAAGCTTTCTTT. The chain uses TRBV7-9 and TRBJ1-1; 7 bases fit TRBD1. The V gene's germline CDR1 is SEHNR and CDR2 FQNEAQ (reference sequence). This CDR3 has 13 residues. Losses at the gene ends were 5 bases for V and 6 bases for J; bases not matched to a gene: 6.

The chain is built from TRBV5-1 and TRBJ2-5; the match to TRBD2 covers 10 bases. The CDR3 runs to 13 residues. Looked up from germline, CDR1 is SGHRS and CDR2 is YFSETQ. V was pared by 7 bases and J by 4 bases, with 4 bases of the junction left unmatched. CDR3 in amino acids: CASGSSGRETQYF. The CDR3 DNA sequence: TGCGCCAGCGGGTCTAGCGGGAGAGAGACCCAGTACTTC.

The chain carries TRBV28 and TRBJ2-1; 11 bases map to TRBD2. The trim removed 4 bases at V and 0 bases at J, leaving 5 bases unmatched. This CDR3 has 17 residues. The V gene's germline CDR1 is MDHEN and CDR2 SYDVKM. CDR3 in DNA: TGTGCCAGCAGTTCGACTAGCGGGGCGAGCTCCTACAATGAGCAGTTCTTC. This translates into CASSSTSGASSYNEQFF.

This chain uses TRBV3-1 (or the pseudogene TRBV3-2) with TRBJ2-3, with TRBD2 as a possible D gene (5 bases). The CDR3 is 14 residues long. Germline V gene sequence: CDR1 LGHDT, CDR2 YNNKEL (reference sequence). V lost 1 base, J lost 4 bases, and 9 bases lay in between. The CDR3 sequence is CASSQALASDTQYF. Here the CDR3 DNA reads TGTGCCAGCAGCCAAGCCCTAGCCTCAGATACGCAGTATTTT.

The chain has TRBV29-1 and TRBJ2-1, with TRBD2 matching 9 bases. The CDR3 is 14 residues long. J was trimmed by 5 bases and V by 5 bases; bases with no gene match: 7. Germline loops: CDR1 SQVTM, CDR2 ANQGSEA. For the CDR3, the DNA is TGCAGCGTTTTCGAGCGGGGGGCCCACAATGAGCAGTTCTTC. Its protein product is CSVFERGAHNEQFF.

The gene calls are TRBV7-9 and TRBJ1-2, with 7 bases matching TRBD1. V dropped 3 bases and J dropped 7; count of bases not matched to a gene: 8. Germline CDR1 SEHNR, CDR2 FQNEAQ (reference sequence). This CDR3 is 14 amino acids long. CDR3 residues: CASSLTGSAGGYTF. CDR3 DNA sequence: TGTGCCAGCAGCTTGACAGGGTCGGCCGGTGGCTACACCTTC.

The chain links TRBV5-1 to TRBJ2-1; TRBD1 matches 7 bases. This CDR3 is 16 amino acids long. Germline V gene data show CDR1 as SGHRS and CDR2 as YFSETQ. The ends lost 5 bases at V and 3 bases at J; junction bases unmatched: 11. The CDR3 spells CASRPRGPPGYNEQFF. The CDR3 bases are TGCGCCAGCAGACCGAGGGGGCCCCCTGGCTACAATGAGCAGTTCTTC.

This clone was found a few times. The chain joins TRBV18 to TRBJ1-3; D unclear. The V gene lost 0 bases and the J gene lost 0 bases, with 9 bases spanning the gap. This CDR3 has 16 amino acids. In germline, CDR1 is KGHSH, CDR2 LQKENI. CDR3 nucleotide sequence: TGTGCCAGCTCACCACCTTATGCGTCCTCTGGAAACACCATATATTTT. It is translated as CASSPPYASSGNTIYF.

This clone was seen a handful of times. The V and J genes are TRBV12-5 and TRBJ2-7; TRBD1 agrees at 10 bases. CDR1 is LGHNT and CDR2 is FRNRAP in the germline V gene. Unmatched junction bases numbered 5, after V lost 6 bases and J lost 6 bases. The CDR3 totals 13 residues. CDR3: CASGTDRGVEQYF. The DNA of the CDR3 is TGTGCTAGTGGCACGGACAGGGGGGTCGAGCAGTACTTC.

The chain is built from TRBV12-3 or TRBV12-4 and TRBJ1-1; 7 bases map to TRBD1. The CDR3 has 12 residues. The V and J ends lost 5 bases and 4 bases, in that order; junction bases with no gene match: 1. CDR3 residues: CASSPGGTEAFF. In nucleotides, the CDR3 is TGTGCCAGCAGTCCAGGGGGCACTGAAGCTTTCTTT.

The chain is built from TRBV28 and TRBJ1-6; 9 bases match TRBD1. In germline, CDR1 is MDHEN, CDR2 SYDVKM. J lost 0 bases, V lost 6 bases, and 9 bases had no gene match. The CDR3 consists of 18 residues. DNA for the CDR3: TGTGCCAGCAGCAACCGGGACAGGGAAAGCTCCTATAATTCACCCCTCCACTTT. Translation: CASSNRDRESSYNSPLHF.

This chain uses TRBV6-5 with TRBJ1-1; D might be TRBD1 (6 bases). Germline values: CDR1 MNHEY, CDR2 SVGAGI. CDR3 length: 13 residues. V gave up 7 bases and J gave up 0 bases, with 9 bases separating them. The CDR3 region is CASNTGMNTEAFF. CDR3 nucleotide sequence: TGTGCCAGCAATACAGGGATGAACACTGAAGCTTTCTTT.

This clone was found a few times. V is TRBV6-4 and J is TRBJ2-1, with D possibly matching TRBD2 (5 bases). Trimming stripped 3 bases from V and 7 bases from J, with 16 bases between. Germline V lookup: CDR1 MRHNA, CDR2 SNTAGT. This CDR3 has 15 amino acids. Written as DNA, the CDR3 is TGTGCCAGCAGTGAAAGGATCGAGGGAGCTAATGAGCAGTTCTTC. Translated: CASSERIEGANEQFF.

J is TRBJ1-5 and V is TRBV2, with D possibly TRBD1 on 6 matching bases. Germline CDR1 is SNHLY and CDR2 is FYNNEI. V shed 7 bases and J shed 3 bases, with 13 bases lying between them. This CDR3 has 14 residues. CDR3 DNA: TGTGCCAGCACCCGGGACATCTCCAATCAGCCCCAGCATTTT. Residues: CASTRDISNQPQHF.

The chain joins TRBV10-3 to TRBJ1-3, with a possible D match to TRBD1 (6 bases). The CDR3 runs to 14 residues. The V gene lost 6 bases and the J gene lost 4 bases, with 13 bases spanning the gap. Germline values: CDR1 ENHRY, CDR2 SYGVKD. The CDR3 spells CAIRGTGNGNTIYF. The CDR3 DNA sequence: TGTGCCATCAGGGGAACAGGGAACGGAAACACCATATATTTT.